What follows is one T cell receptor (beta chain) and its context. These data come from a study of OX40 agonist ivuxolimab in advanced cancers. Looking at the study overall: Therapy given before enrollment (anti-PD-1, anti-PD-L1 or anti-CTLA-4) was allowed, and 40% to 50% had some.

This CDR3 has 18 residues. Looked up from germline, CDR1 is GTSNPN and CDR2 is SVGIG (reference sequence). The ends lost 1 base at V and 0 bases at J; junction bases unmatched: 11. Repertoires were generated with immunoSEQ multiplex PCR, while TCRdb's copy carries only in-frame clones and drops some. Among tens of thousands of clones listed, roughly 94% were seen once. This TCR came from an adult with an advanced solid tumor such as melanoma, head and neck, liver or kidney cancer. Specimen: CD4+ or CD8+ T cells sorted from blood, collected in a trial of the OX40 agonist ivuxolimab. The chain links TRBV30 to TRBJ2-3; 9 bases line up with TRBD2. CDR3: CAWSGLAGTRSSTDTQYF. CDR3 nucleotide sequence: TGTGCCTGGAGTGGTCTAGCGGGGACCCGTTCTAGCACAGATACGCAGTATTTT.